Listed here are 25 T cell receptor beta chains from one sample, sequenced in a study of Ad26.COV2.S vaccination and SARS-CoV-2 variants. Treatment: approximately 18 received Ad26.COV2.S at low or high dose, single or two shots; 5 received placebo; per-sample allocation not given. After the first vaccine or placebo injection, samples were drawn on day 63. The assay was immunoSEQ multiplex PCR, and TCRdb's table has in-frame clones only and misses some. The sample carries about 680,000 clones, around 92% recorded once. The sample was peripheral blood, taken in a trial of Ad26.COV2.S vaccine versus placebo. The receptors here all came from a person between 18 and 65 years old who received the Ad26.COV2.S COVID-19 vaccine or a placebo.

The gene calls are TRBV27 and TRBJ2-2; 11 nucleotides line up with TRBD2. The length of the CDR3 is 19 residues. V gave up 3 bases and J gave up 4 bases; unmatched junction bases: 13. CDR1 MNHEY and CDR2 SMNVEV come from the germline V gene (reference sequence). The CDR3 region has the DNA TGTGCCAGCAGTTTGGAGGGCTTAGCGGGAGGGCCCGTCACCGGGGAGCTGTTTTTT. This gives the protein CASSLEGLAGGPVTGELFF.

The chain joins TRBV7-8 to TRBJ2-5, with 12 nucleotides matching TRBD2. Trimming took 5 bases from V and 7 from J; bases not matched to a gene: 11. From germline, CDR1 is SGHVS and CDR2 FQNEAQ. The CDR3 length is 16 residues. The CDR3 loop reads CASSRTSGETSGTQYF. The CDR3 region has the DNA TGTGCCAGCAGCCGGACTAGCGGGGAAACCTCGGGGACCCAGTACTTC.

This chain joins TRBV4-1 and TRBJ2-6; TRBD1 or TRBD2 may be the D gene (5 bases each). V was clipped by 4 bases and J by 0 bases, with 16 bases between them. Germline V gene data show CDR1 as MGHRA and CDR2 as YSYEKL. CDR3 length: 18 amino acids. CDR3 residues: CASSLRDGITSGANVLTF. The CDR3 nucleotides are TGCGCCAGCAGCCTAAGGGACGGAATAACCTCTGGGGCCAACGTCCTGACTTTC.

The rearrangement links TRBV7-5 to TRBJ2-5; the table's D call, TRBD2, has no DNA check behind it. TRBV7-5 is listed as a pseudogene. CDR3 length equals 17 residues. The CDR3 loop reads CARSRTSGGRVQETQYF. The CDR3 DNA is TGTGCCAGAAGCCGCACCTCGGGGGGCCGCGTCCAAGAGACCCAGTACTTC.

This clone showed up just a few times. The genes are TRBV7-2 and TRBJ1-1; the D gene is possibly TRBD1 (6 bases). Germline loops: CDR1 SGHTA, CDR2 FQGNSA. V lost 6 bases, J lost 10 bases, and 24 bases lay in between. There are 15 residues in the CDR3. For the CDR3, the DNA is TGTGCCAGCAGTCAGAGTCGGGACAACTTAGTTGGAGCTTTCTTT. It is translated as CASSQSRDNLVGAFF.

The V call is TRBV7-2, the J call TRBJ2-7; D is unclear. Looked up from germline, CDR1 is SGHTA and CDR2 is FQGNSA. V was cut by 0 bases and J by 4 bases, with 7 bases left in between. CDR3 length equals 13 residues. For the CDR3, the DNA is TGTGCCAGCAGCTTAGCCGACGTATACGAGCAGTACTTC. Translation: CASSLADVYEQYF.

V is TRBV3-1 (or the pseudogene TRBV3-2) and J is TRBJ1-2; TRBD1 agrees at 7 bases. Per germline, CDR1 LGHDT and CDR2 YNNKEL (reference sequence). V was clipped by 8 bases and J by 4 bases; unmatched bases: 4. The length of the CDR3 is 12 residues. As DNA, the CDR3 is TGTGCCAGCCACGGGACAGTCTATGGCTACACCTTC. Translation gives CASHGTVYGYTF.

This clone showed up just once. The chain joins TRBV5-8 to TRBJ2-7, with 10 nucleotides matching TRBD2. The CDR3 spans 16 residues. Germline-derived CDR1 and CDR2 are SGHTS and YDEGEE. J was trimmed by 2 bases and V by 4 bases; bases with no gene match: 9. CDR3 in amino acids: CASSLGTSGIPYEQYF. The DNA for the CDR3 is TGTGCCAGCAGCCTTGGTACTAGCGGGATTCCCTACGAGCAGTACTTC.

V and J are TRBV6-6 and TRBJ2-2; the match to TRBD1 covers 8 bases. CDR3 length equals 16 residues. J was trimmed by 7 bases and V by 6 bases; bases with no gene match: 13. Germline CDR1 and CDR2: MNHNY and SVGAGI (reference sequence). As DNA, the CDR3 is TGTGCCAGCAGCCGACAGGGGTCCTACGATGGCGGGGAGCTGTTTTTT. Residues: CASSRQGSYDGGELFF.

The CDR3 DNA reads TGTGCCAGCACCCTCAACGGCAAACAGGGCGGGGAGCTGTTTTTT. Translated, it gives CASTLNGKQGGELFF. This sequence joins TRBV6-6 and TRBJ2-2; possible D gene TRBD1, 6 bases. The CDR3 sequence is 15 residues long. Looked up from germline, CDR1 is MNHNY and CDR2 is SVGAGI (reference sequence). The V end lost 7 bases, the J end lost 7 bases, and 19 bases lay between the germline ends.

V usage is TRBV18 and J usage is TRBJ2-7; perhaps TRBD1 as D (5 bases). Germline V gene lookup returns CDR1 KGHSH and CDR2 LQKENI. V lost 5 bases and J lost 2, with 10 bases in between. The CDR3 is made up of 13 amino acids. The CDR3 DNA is TGTGCCAGCTCAGACAGTGATACCTACGAGCAGTACTTC. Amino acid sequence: CASSDSDTYEQYF.

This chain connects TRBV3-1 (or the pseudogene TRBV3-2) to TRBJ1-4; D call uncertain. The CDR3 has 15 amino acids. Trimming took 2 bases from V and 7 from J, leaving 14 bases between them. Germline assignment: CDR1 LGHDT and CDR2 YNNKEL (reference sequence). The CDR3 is CASSQTRVKGEKLFF. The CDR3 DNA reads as TGTGCCAGCAGCCAAACGCGAGTGAAGGGTGAAAAACTGTTTTTT.

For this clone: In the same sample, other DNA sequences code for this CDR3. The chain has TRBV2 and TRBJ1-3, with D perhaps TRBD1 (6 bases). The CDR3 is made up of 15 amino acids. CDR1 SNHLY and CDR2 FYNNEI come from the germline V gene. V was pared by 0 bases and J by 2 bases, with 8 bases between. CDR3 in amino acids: CASSEARTAGNTIYF. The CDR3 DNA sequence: TGTGCCAGCAGTGAAGCTCGGACAGCTGGAAACACCATATATTTT.

The chain's CDR3 is CASSPRQAGTSLSYNEQFF. Written as DNA, the CDR3 is TGTGCCAGTAGTCCGAGACAGGCCGGGACTAGTCTCTCCTACAATGAGCAGTTCTTC. The chain combines TRBV19 with TRBJ2-1; TRBD2 matches at 8 bases. The CDR3 is made up of 19 amino acids. Germline loops: CDR1 LNHDA, CDR2 SQIVND (reference sequence). V shed 5 bases and J 0 bases; nucleotides not matched to a gene: 15.

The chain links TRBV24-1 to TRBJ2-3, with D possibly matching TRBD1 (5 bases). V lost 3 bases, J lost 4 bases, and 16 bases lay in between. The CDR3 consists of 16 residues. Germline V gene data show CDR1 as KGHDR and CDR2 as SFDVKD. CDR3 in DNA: TGTGCCACCAGTGATCGGACATCTATGGGCGCAGATACGCAGTATTTT. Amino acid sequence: CATSDRTSMGADTQYF.

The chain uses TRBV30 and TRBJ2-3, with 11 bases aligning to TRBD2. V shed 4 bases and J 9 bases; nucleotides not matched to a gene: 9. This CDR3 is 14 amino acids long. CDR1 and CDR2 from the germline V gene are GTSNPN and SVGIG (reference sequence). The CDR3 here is CAWNPEASGGTQYF. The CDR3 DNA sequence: TGTGCCTGGAACCCTGAGGCTAGCGGGGGGACGCAGTATTTT.

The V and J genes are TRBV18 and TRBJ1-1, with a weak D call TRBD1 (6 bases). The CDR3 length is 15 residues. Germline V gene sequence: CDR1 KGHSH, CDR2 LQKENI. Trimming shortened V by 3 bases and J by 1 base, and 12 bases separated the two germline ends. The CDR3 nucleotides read TGTGCCAGCTCACCTGGCCCAGGGGAGAACACTGAAGCTTTCTTT. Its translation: CASSPGPGENTEAFF.

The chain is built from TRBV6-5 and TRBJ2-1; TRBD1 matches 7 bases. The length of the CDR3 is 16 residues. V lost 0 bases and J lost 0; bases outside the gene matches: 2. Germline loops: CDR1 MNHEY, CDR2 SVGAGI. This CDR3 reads CASSYSSGGSYNEQFF. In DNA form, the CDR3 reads TGTGCCAGCAGTTACTCTTCAGGGGGCTCCTACAATGAGCAGTTCTTC.

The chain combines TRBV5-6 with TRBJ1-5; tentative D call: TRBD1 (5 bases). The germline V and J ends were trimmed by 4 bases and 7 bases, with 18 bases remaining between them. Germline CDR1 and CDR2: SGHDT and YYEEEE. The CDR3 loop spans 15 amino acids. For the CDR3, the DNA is TGTGCCAGCAGCATTAGGGGCGGCGGAAGCCAGCCCCAGCATTTT. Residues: CASSIRGGGSQPQHF.

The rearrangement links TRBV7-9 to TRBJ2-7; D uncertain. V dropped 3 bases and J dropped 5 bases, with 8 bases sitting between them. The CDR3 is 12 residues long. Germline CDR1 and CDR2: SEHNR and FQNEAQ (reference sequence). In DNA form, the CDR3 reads TGTGCCAGCAGCTTCAATTTGGACGAGCAGTACTTC. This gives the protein CASSFNLDEQYF.

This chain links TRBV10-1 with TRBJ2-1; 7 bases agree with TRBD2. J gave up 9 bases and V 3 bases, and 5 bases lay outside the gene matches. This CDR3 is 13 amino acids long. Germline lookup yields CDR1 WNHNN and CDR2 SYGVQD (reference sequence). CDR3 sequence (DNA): TGCGCCAGCAGTGAAGGCGGGAGCGCTGAGCAGTTCTTC. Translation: CASSEGGSAEQFF.

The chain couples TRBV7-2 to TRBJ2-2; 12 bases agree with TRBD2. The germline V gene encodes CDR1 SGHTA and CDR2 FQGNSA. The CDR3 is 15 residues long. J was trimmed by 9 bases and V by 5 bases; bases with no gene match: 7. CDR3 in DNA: TGTGCCAGCAGCCCCAGACTAGCGGGGGACCGGGAGCTGTTTTTT. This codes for CASSPRLAGDRELFF.

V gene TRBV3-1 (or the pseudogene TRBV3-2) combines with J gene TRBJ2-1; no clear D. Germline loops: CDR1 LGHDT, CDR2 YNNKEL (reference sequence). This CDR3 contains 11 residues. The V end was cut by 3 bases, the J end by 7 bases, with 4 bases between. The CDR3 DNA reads TGTGCCAGCAGCCATATAAATGAGCAGTTCTTC. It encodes CASSHINEQFF.

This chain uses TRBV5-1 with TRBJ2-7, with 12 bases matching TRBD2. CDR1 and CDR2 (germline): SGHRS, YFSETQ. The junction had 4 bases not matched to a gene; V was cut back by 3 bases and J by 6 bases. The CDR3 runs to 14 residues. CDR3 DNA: TGCGCCAGCAGCTCACTAGCGGGGGGTAGCGAGCAGTACTTC. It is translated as CASSSLAGGSEQYF.

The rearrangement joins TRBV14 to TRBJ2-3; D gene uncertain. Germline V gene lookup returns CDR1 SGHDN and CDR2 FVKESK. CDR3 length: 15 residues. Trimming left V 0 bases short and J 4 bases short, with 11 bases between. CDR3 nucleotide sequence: TGTGCCAGCAGCCAAGAAGGATTAGTCGCAGATACGCAGTATTTT. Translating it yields CASSQEGLVADTQYF.